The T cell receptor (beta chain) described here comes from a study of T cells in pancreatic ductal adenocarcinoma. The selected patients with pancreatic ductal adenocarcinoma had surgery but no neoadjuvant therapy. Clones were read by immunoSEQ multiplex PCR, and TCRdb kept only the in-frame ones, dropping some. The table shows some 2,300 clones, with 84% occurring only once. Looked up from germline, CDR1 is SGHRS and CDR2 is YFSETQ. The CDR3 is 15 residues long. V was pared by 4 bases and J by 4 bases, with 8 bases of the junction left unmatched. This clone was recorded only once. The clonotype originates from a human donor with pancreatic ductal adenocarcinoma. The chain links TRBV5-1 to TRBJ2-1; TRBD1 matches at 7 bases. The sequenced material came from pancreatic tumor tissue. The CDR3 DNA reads TGCGCCAGCAGCAAGGACAGGCAAGAGTACAATGAGCAGTTCTTC. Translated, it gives CASSKDRQEYNEQFF.